The rows below give T cell receptor beta chains drawn from one sample of a study of cytomegalovirus exposure and HLA in healthy donors. Data came from immunoSEQ multiplex PCR; TCRdb stores just in-frame clones and leaves some out. Of 30,000 to 40,000 clones in the sample, 65% to 70% were seen once. The sample comprised PBMCs. The receptors here all came from a man aged 40-49 years in good health and CMV-seropositive. Both conserved end residues are part of each CDR3. A D gene is named only where the DNA matches it firmly. The size entry is marked missing in some rows and otherwise reads once, few, many or a size class.

CDR3 DNA	CDR3 protein	clone size	D gene	V gene	J gene
TGCGCCAGCAGCGAGGAGGGGAACACTGAAGCTTTCTTT	CASSEEGNTEAFF	.	.	TRBV5-1	TRBJ1-1
TGTGCCTGGAGAACAGGAAAGAATGAAGGCTACACCTTC	CAWRTGKNEGYTF	.	.	TRBV30	TRBJ1-2
TGTGCCAGTAGTGGGCTAGCGGGGGCCGACTACGAGCAGTACTTC	CASSGLAGADYEQYF	.	TRBD2	TRBV19	TRBJ2-7
TGTGCCAGCACCCTGGGGGGGGGTCTTTTGGGAGAGACCCAGTACTTC	CASTLGGGLLGETQYF	.	TRBD2	TRBV2	TRBJ2-5
TGTGCCAGTAGTATAGAAGGGGTTAGCAATCAGCCCCAGCATTTT	CASSIEGVSNQPQHF	few	.	TRBV19	TRBJ1-5
TGTGCCAGCAGCCCACAGGGGGGGCAAAATCAGCCCCAGCATTTT	CASSPQGGQNQPQHF	.	TRBD1	TRBV9	TRBJ1-5
TGTGCCAGCAGCGTAAGGGACAGAGTTGAATATGGCTACACCTTC	CASSVRDRVEYGYTF	once	TRBD1	TRBV9	TRBJ1-2
TGTGCCAGCAGCTTACAGGGAAGGAGTTCACCCCTCCACTTT	CASSLQGRSSPLHF	.	.	TRBV5-4	TRBJ1-6
TGTGCCAGCAGCGAGAGCGGGTTTTCCTACAATGAGCAGTTCTTC	CASSESGFSYNEQFF	few	.	TRBV2	TRBJ2-1
TGTGCCAGCAGCCAAGTGTCTAGCCGCCCAAGCACAGATACGCAGTATTTT	CASSQVSSRPSTDTQYF	few	.	TRBV4-2	TRBJ2-3
TGTGCCAGCACCTCCTCGGGTATAGATACGCAGTATTTT	CASTSSGIDTQYF	few	.	TRBV5-4	TRBJ2-3
TGTGCCAGCAGTGACTCAGCTCCATTGGCGGCTGGCTATGGCTACACCTTC	CASSDSAPLAAGYGYTF	once	.	TRBV6-4	TRBJ1-2
TGTGCCAGCAGGAGGGACAGGGGTACTGAAGCTTTCTTT	CASRRDRGTEAFF	.	TRBD1	TRBV6-6	TRBJ1-1
TGTTCCAGCAGCTTTACGGGAAATGAAGCTTTCTTT	CSSSFTGNEAFF	.	.	TRBV7-9	TRBJ1-1
TGTGCCAGCAGCTCCCCCGGGACTTTGAACACCGGGGAGCTGTTTTTT	CASSSPGTLNTGELFF	.	.	TRBV27	TRBJ2-2
TGTGCCAGCAGCCAATCCCCCTTTAAGACAGGGGAAGATGGTGGCTACACCTTC	CASSQSPFKTGEDGGYTF	.	TRBD1	TRBV13	TRBJ1-2
TGTGCCAGCAGCTCAGGGGTGCCGGGTTACGAGCAGTACTTC	CASSSGVPGYEQYF	.	.	TRBV5-6	TRBJ2-7
TGTGCCAGCAGCCAAGTCCAGGGGGCAAGTGGTGGAGAGCAGTACTTC	CASSQVQGASGGEQYF	.	TRBD1	TRBV14	TRBJ2-7
TGCAGCGTTGCCCTAGGGCAGGGAGGTTCACCCCTCCACTTT	CSVALGQGGSPLHF	.	.	TRBV29-1	TRBJ1-6
TGTGCCAGCAGCCCTCTGACCGTCCCCCGGGGTCAGCCCCAGCATTTT	CASSPLTVPRGQPQHF	few	.	TRBV7-2	TRBJ1-5
TGTGCCAGTAGATACCTGGAGTCCGATACGCAGTATTTT	CASRYLESDTQYF	.	.	TRBV19	TRBJ2-3
TGTGCCAGCAGCTTCGGACAGGGCGGGCTCGAGCAGTACTTC	CASSFGQGGLEQYF	.	TRBD1	TRBV7-2	TRBJ2-7
TGTGCCAGCAGCTCGGACAGGGCCACCTACAATGAGCAGTTCTTC	CASSSDRATYNEQFF	.	TRBD1	TRBV7-3	TRBJ2-1
TGTGCCACGGGGGGGTTGAACACTGAAGCTTTCTTT	CATGGLNTEAFF	.	.	TRBV28	TRBJ1-1
TGCGCCAGCACCCCCCCCACGGGACACACCTACAATGAGCAGTTCTTC	CASTPPTGHTYNEQFF	.	.	TRBV10-1	TRBJ2-1
TGTGCCACCGGACTAGCGGGGGGAAACTACGAGCAGTACTTC	CATGLAGGNYEQYF	.	TRBD2	TRBV6-1	TRBJ2-7
TGTGCTAGTGGTTTGGTACTTAACGGGGGGCTGAGCAATGAGCAGTTCTTC	CASGLVLNGGLSNEQFF	once	.	TRBV12-5	TRBJ2-1
TGTGCTAGTGCCCCGGCGGTGCGACAGGGGAGAGATACGCAGTATTTT	CASAPAVRQGRDTQYF	.	TRBD1	TRBV12-5	TRBJ2-3
TGTGCCAGCAGCTACAGGGAGACCCAGTACTTC	CASSYRETQYF	few	.	TRBV7-9	TRBJ2-5
TGTGCCAGCAGCCGACTCTGGACTCCCGAAACCTACAATGAGCAGCTCTTC	CASSRLWTPETYNEQLF	.	.	TRBV4-2	TRBJ2-1
TGTGCCAGCAGCTCGCGACAGGGCCACTGGGAGCAGTACTTC	CASSSRQGHWEQYF	.	TRBD1	TRBV7-9	TRBJ2-7
TGTGCCTCGGGTTGGAGCTCCTACGAGCAGTACTTC	CASGWSSYEQYF	.	.	TRBV30	TRBJ2-7
TGTGCCAGCAGTTCTTATAATTCACCCCTCCACTTT	CASSSYNSPLHF	.	.	TRBV27	TRBJ1-6
TGTGCCAGCAGCTTAGAGGGGGGGGCGCGTAATTCACCCCTCCACTTT	CASSLEGGARNSPLHF	.	.	TRBV11-2	TRBJ1-6
TGTGCCAGCAGGGGACAGGCGAAAGCTTTCTTT	CASRGQAKAFF	.	TRBD1	TRBV6-6	TRBJ1-1
TGCAGCGTTCGGACTAACCGGGGGGGGAGTACGCAGTATTTT	CSVRTNRGGSTQYF	few	TRBD2	TRBV29-1	TRBJ2-3
TGTGCCAGCAGCGGGGGGGACAGGGAAGAGACCCAGTACTTC	CASSGGDREETQYF	.	TRBD1	TRBV5-4	TRBJ2-5
TGTGCCAGCAGCGGGGGGAGGGGTAACTACGAGCAGTACTTC	CASSGGRGNYEQYF	.	TRBD2	TRBV9	TRBJ2-7
TGTGCCAGTAGTATAGATGCCGGCCGGGGACTCATGATGGATCAGCCCCAGCATTTT	CASSIDAGRGLMMDQPQHF	.	.	TRBV19	TRBJ1-5
TGTGCCAGCAAGGGCTCGGCAGGGGTGATCACCGGGGAGCTGTTTTTT	CASKGSAGVITGELFF	few	.	TRBV2	TRBJ2-2
TGTGCCAGCAGTTTCAAATCTGGAGGGTCAAGTGGGACGGGCTCCTACGAGCAGTACTTC	CASSFKSGGSSGTGSYEQYF	.	.	TRBV27	TRBJ2-7
TGTGCCAGCAGTTTTGGTCAGGGGCGTTTGAGCAATCAGCCCCAGCATTTT	CASSFGQGRLSNQPQHF	.	.	TRBV28	TRBJ1-5
TGTGCCAGCAGCTTAAGGGACAGGGCCGGGGAGCAGTTCTTC	CASSLRDRAGEQFF	once	TRBD1	TRBV7-3	TRBJ2-1
TGTGCCAGCAGTGGTCGCCCCGACAGGATGGACTATGGCTACACCTTC	CASSGRPDRMDYGYTF	.	.	TRBV6-1	TRBJ1-2
TGTGCCTGCCGCGGGGGGGCCTTAAGTGAGCAGTTCTTC	CACRGGALSEQFF	few	TRBD2	TRBV7-9	TRBJ2-1
TGCGCCAGCAGCTTCAGGGCGGATACGCAGTATTTT	CASSFRADTQYF	.	.	TRBV5-1	TRBJ2-3
TGTGCCAGTAGTATAGACCTTTCTACCGGGACAGGGTTCTATGGCTACACCTTC	CASSIDLSTGTGFYGYTF	.	TRBD1	TRBV19	TRBJ1-2
TGCGCCAGCAGTGCCCCAGGCGGGGGGCAAGAGACCCAGTACTTC	CASSAPGGGQETQYF	.	TRBD2	TRBV5-1	TRBJ2-5
TGTGCCAGCAGCTTGGGCGGCTCCTATAATTCACCCCTCCACTTT	CASSLGGSYNSPLHF	.	.	TRBV5-4	TRBJ1-6
TGTGCCAGCAGCCGGGAGGGGGGTAGCAATCAGCCCCAGCATTTT	CASSREGGSNQPQHF	.	.	TRBV2	TRBJ1-5
TGCGCCAGCAGTGCACTCCCCACAGATACGCAGTATTTT	CASSALPTDTQYF	.	.	TRBV5-1	TRBJ2-3
TGTGCCAGTAGTACGCTCCCCGGACAGGGGAGAGGTGAAAAACTGTTTTTT	CASSTLPGQGRGEKLFF	.	TRBD1	TRBV19	TRBJ1-4